The 3 T cell receptor beta chains below come from one sample, sequenced in a study of neurological immune-mediated disorders. A single record per CDR3 protein comes from TCRdb applying MiXCR to the 5' RACE reads. The sample shows approximately 46,000 distinct CDR3 sequences, about a tenth of them seen only once. Sequencing was done on a sample of PBMCs. These receptor sequences come from an older man with HTLV-1-associated myelopathy (HAM/TSP).

This clonotype was found many times. This sequence joins TRBV2 and TRBJ2-2; D is unresolved. With 6 bases removed from V and 1 base from J, the gap between germline ends came to 9 bases. The CDR3 runs to 14 residues. The germline V gene encodes CDR1 SNHLY and CDR2 FYNNEI. The CDR3 protein is CASRVIGNTGELFF. In nucleotides, the CDR3 is TGTGCCAGCAGGGTTATAGGGAACACCGGGGAGCTGTTTTTT.

Many counts were recorded for this clonotype. The chain has TRBV9 and TRBJ2-2; 8 nucleotides align to TRBD2. The junction had 3 bases not matched to a gene; V was cut back by 0 bases and J by 2 bases. CDR1 SGDLS and CDR2 YYNGEE come from the germline V gene. The CDR3 runs to 16 residues. CDR3 coding DNA: TGTGCCAGCAGCGTAGACAGCGGGAGAAACACCGGGGAGCTGTTTTTT. This gives the protein CASSVDSGRNTGELFF.

This clonotype occurred many times. The chain carries TRBV29-1 and TRBJ2-3; D call uncertain. The germline V gene encodes CDR1 SQVTM and CDR2 ANQGSEA. V lost 0 bases and J 6 bases, leaving 7 bases between the germline ends. This CDR3 contains 12 residues. The chain's CDR3 is CSVEEGTDTQYF. The CDR3 region has the DNA TGCAGCGTTGAAGAGGGAACCGATACGCAGTATTTT.